This TCR beta chain is drawn from a study of blood T cell repertoires in COVID-19. CDR3 length: 17 amino acids. Germline V gene data show CDR1 as SNHLY and CDR2 as FYNNEI. Trimming took 2 bases from V and 5 from J; bases not matched to a gene: 8. Measured with immunoSEQ multiplex PCR; TCRdb has only the in-frame clones, and not every one. The data hold fewer than 450,000 clones, with around nine tenths observed a single time. The receptor's source is a woman between 70 and 85 years old with COVID-19, enrolled during active disease. The chain joins TRBV2 to TRBJ2-1; TRBD2 matches at 11 bases. Sequencing was done on a sample of peripheral blood. The CDR3 DNA reads TGTGCCAGCAGTGAATTTAGCGGGGGGGCCTTCGACAATGAGCAGTTCTTC. Translating gives CASSEFSGGAFDNEQFF.